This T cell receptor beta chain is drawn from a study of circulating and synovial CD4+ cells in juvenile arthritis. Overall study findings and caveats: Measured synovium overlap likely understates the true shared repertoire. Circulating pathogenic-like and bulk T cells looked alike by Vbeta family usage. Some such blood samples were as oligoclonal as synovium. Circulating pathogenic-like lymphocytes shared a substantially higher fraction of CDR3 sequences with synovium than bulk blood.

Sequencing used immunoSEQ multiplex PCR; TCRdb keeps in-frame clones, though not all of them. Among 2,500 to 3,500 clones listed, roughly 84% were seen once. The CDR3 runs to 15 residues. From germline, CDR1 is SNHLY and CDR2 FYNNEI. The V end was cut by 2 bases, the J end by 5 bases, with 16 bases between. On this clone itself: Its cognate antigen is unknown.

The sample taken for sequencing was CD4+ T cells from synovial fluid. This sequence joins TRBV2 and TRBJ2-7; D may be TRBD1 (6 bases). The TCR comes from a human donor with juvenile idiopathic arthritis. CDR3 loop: CASSEYGGGRDEQYF. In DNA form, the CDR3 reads TGTGCCAGCAGTGAATATGGTGGGGGCCGGGACGAGCAGTACTTC.